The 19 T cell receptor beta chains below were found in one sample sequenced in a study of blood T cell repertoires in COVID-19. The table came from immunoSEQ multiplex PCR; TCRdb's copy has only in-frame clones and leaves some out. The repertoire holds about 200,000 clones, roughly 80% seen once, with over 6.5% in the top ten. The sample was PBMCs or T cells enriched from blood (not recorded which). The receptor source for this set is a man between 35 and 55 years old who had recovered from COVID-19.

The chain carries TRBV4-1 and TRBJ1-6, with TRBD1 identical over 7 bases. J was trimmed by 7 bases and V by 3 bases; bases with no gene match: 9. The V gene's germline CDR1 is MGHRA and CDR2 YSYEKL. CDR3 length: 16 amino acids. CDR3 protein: CASSHVTGTANSPLHF. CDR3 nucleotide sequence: TGCGCCAGCAGCCACGTAACCGGGACAGCAAATTCACCCCTCCACTTT.

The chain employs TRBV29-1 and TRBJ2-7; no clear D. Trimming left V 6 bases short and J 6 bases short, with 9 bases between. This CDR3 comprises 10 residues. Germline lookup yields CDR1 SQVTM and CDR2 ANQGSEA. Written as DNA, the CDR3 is TGCAGCGTCCGCCAGATCGAGCAGTACTTC. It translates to CSVRQIEQYF.

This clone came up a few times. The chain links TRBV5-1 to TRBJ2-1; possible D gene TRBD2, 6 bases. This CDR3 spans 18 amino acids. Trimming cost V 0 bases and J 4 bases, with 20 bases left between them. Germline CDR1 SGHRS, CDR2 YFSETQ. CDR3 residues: CASSLAPGGGGIYNEQFF. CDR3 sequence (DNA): TGCGCCAGCAGCTTGGCCCCCGGGGGTGGGGGGATATACAATGAGCAGTTCTTC.

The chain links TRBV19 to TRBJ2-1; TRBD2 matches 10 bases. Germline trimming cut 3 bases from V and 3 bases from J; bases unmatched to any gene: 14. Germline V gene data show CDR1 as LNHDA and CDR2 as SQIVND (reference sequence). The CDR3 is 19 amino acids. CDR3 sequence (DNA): TGTGCCAGTAGTATCAGGGGAGTAGCGGGGGGCACAAGCTACAATGAGCAGTTCTTC. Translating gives CASSIRGVAGGTSYNEQFF.

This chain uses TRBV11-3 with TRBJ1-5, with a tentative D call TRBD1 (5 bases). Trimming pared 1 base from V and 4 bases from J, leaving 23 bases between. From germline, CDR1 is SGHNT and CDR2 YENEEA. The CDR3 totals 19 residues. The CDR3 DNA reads TGTGCCAGCAGCTTAGGCCCCCGCCGGCAGGGTGGGCCTAATCAGCCCCAGCATTTT. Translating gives CASSLGPRRQGGPNQPQHF. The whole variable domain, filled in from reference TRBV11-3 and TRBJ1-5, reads EAGVVQSPRYKIIEKKQPVAFWCNPISGHNTLYWYLQNLGQGPELLIRYENEEAVDDSQLPKDRFSAERLKGVDSTLKIQPAELGDSAVYLCASSLGPRRQGGPNQPQHFGDGTRLSIL.

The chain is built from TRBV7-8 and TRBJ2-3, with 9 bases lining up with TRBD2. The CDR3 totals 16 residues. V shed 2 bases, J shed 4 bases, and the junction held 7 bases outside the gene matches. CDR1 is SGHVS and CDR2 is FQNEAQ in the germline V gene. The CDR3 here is CASSLRWRGGSDTQYF. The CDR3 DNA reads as TGTGCCAGCAGCTTACGTTGGCGGGGGGGCTCAGATACGCAGTATTTT.

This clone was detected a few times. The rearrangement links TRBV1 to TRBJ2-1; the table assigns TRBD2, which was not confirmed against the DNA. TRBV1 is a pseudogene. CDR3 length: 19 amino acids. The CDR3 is CTSSLRLAGAPSAYNEQFF. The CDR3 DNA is TGCACCAGCAGCCTCAGACTAGCGGGGGCCCCTAGCGCCTACAATGAGCAGTTCTTC.

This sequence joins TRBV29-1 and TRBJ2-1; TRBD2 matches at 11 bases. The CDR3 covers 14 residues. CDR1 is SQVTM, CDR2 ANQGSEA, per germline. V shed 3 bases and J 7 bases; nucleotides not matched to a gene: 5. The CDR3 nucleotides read TGCAGCGTTGACGGGACTAGCGGTTGGAATGAGCAGTTCTTC. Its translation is CSVDGTSGWNEQFF.

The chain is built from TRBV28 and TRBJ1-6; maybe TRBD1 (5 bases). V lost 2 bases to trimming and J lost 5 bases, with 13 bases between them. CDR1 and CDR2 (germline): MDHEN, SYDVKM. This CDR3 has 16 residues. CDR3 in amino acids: CASSLLQGLDNSPLHF. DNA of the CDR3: TGTGCCAGCAGTTTACTTCAGGGCTTGGATAATTCACCCCTCCACTTT.

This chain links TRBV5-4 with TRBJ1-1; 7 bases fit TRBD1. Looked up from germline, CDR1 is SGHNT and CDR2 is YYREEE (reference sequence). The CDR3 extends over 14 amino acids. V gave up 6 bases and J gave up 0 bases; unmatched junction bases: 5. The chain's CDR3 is CASTPGGMNTEAFF. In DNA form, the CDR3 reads TGTGCCAGCACCCCAGGGGGTATGAACACTGAAGCTTTCTTT.

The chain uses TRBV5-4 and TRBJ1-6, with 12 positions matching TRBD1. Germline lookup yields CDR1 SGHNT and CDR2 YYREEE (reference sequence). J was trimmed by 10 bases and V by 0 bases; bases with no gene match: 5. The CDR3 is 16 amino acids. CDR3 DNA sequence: TGTGCCAGCAGCTTGGCCTTGGGACAGGGGGCCTCACCCCTCCACTTT. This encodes CASSLALGQGASPLHF.

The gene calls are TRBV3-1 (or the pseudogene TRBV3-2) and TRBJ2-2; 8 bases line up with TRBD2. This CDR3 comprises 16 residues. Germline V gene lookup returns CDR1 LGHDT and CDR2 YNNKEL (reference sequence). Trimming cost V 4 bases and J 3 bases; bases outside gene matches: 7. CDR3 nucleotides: TGTGCCAGCAGCCGGGTAGCGGGGACCGACACCGGGGAGCTGTTTTTT. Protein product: CASSRVAGTDTGELFF.

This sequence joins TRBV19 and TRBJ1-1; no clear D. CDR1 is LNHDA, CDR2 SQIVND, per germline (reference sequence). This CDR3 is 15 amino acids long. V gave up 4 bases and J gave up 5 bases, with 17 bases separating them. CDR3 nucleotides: TGTGCCAGTAGTAATCCCGCGGGAATTCGGACTGAAGCTTTCTTT. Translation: CASSNPAGIRTEAFF.

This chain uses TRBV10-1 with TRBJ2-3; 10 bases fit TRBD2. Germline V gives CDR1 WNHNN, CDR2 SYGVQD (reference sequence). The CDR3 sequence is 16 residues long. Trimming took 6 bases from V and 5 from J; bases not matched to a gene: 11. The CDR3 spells CASRRGSGGARDTQYF. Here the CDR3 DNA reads TGCGCCAGCAGGAGGGGGAGCGGGGGGGCTAGAGATACGCAGTATTTT.

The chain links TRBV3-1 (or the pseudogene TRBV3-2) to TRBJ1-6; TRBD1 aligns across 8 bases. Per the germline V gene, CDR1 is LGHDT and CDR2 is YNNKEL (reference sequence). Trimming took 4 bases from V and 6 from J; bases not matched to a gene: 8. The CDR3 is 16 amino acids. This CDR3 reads CASSRGQGWGNSPLHF. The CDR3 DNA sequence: TGTGCCAGCAGCCGAGGACAGGGTTGGGGTAATTCACCCCTCCACTTT.

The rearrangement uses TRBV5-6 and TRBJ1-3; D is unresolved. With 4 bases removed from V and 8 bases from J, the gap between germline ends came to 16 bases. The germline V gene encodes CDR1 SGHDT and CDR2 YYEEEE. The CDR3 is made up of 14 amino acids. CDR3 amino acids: CASSEYAAGDTIYF. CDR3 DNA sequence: TGTGCCAGCAGCGAGTACGCAGCCGGGGACACCATATATTTT.

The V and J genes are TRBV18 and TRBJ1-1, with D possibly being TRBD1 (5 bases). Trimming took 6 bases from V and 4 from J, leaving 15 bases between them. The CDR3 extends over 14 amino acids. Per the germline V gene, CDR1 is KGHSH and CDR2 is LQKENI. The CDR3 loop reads CASSEMTEGTEAFF. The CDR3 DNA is TGTGCCAGCTCTGAAATGACAGAAGGCACTGAAGCTTTCTTT.

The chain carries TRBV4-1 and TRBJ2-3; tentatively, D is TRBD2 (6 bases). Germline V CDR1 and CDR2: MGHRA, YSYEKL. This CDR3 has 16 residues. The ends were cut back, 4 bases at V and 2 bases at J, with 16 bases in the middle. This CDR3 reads CASSRLGTVLTDTQYF. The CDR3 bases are TGCGCCAGCAGCCGCCTCGGGACTGTACTCACAGATACGCAGTATTTT.

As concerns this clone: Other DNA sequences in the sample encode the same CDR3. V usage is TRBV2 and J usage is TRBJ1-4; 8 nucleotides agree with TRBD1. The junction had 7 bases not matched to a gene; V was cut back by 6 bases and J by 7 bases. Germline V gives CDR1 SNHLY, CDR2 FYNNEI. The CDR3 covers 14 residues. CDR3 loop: CASRDRVGSEKLFF. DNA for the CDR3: TGTGCCAGCAGGGACAGGGTGGGAAGTGAAAAACTGTTTTTT.